The rows below give T cell receptor beta chains drawn from one sample of a study of T-cell memory formation after mild COVID-19. TCRdb called the 5' RACE reads again in MiXCR, with one record for every CDR3 protein. The sample shows roughly 100,000 distinct CDR3 sequences, about 15% of them seen only once. The sample comprised PBMCs or a T cell subset sorted from them (not recorded which). These receptors originate from an adult woman who had mild COVID-19 (a few samples of this study predate the infection). Cell type and time point are not known. Both conserved end residues are part of each CDR3.

v_call,j_call,cdr3_aa
TRBV5-1,TRBJ1-1,CASKMVGTGETRTEAFF
TRBV2,TRBJ1-1,CASTSGQGRTEAFF
TRBV20-1,TRBJ2-7,CSARVGEPYEQYF
TRBV3-1,TRBJ2-3,CASSPGTYTDTQYF
TRBV5-1,TRBJ2-1,CASSLRDTGGSYNEQFF
TRBV11-3,TRBJ2-7,CASSGEDPSYEQYF
TRBV29-1,TRBJ2-2,CSVVGGTTNTGELFF
TRBV29-1,TRBJ1-1,CSVSTGMNTEAFF
TRBV7-2,TRBJ2-1,CASSLGTWGLSEQFF
TRBV9,TRBJ2-3,CASTQGGPDTQYF
TRBV29-1,TRBJ2-7,CSAVSAGAVYEQYF
TRBV30,TRBJ2-1,CAWSVAENEQFF
TRBV29-1,TRBJ2-1,CSVAAGRSSYNEQFF
TRBV4-1,TRBJ1-5,CASSQELGNRGFQPQHF
TRBV5-1,TRBJ2-5,CASSLDPGSETQYF
TRBV5-6,TRBJ2-1,CASSWAENEQFF
TRBV7-9,TRBJ1-1,CASSFVGVPIEAFF
TRBV19,TRBJ2-1,CASSIGASSYNEQFF
TRBV5-6,TRBJ2-6,CASSEGQAPISGANVLTF
TRBV9,TRBJ2-1,CASSANRGNEQFF
TRBV12-3/TRBV12-4,TRBJ2-7,CASSPHRQGGIYEQYF
TRBV2,TRBJ1-4,CASSLHSLSGATNEKLFF
TRBV7-9,TRBJ2-7,CASSLVARGTYEQYF
TRBV7-9,TRBJ2-1,CASSSGSPGQFF
TRBV7-9,TRBJ1-1,CASSLGGWDTEAFF
TRBV7-8,TRBJ2-4,CASSLAGGGNIQYF
TRBV20-1,TRBJ2-2,CNARVVNTGELFF
TRBV12-3/TRBV12-4,TRBJ2-1,CASSDTSGGYNEQFF
TRBV6-5,TRBJ1-2,CASKKDDRETF
TRBV7-9,TRBJ1-1,CAATVPNTEAFF
TRBV5-5,TRBJ1-2,CASSGPGGADDYGYTF
TRBV21-1,TRBJ2-5,CASIRRSREETQYF
TRBV7-8,TRBJ2-2,CASSLRVRTSGFTGELFF
TRBV6-5,TRBJ1-2,CASSYSEGILGGYTF
TRBV9,TRBJ2-3,CASSDQAGGRFPDTQYF
TRBV6-1,TRBJ2-7,CASSEIGGEQYF
TRBV7-9,TRBJ1-1,CASTRFGVLENTEAFF
TRBV6-6,TRBJ1-6,CASSPGTGKNSPLHF
TRBV24-1,TRBJ2-1,CATSDRDRPSYNEQFF
TRBV7-9,TRBJ2-5,CASSPRVGRTSYGTQYF
TRBV4-1,TRBJ2-5,CASSQGSGLSGVSQETQYF
TRBV4-1,TRBJ2-7,CASSHAQGQDYEQYF
TRBV25-1,TRBJ2-1,CASSVGRDYNEQFF
TRBV7-6,TRBJ2-1,CASSSTVRDEQFF
TRBV24-1,TRBJ2-3,CATSDFKDTQYF
TRBV7-9,TRBJ2-1,CASSSNSGLAGATSYNEQFF
TRBV2,TRBJ1-5,CASSDVLTQHF
TRBV7-9,TRBJ1-1,CASSSRVTEAFF
TRBV6-2/TRBV6-3,TRBJ2-7,CASSYGWNEQYF
TRBV30,TRBJ2-2,CAWSIRLAGVSGELFF
TRBV19,TRBJ1-5,CASSPVGEIQPQHF
TRBV7-8,TRBJ1-2,CASSSDRVADGYTF
TRBV6-5,TRBJ2-7,CASSAEGTGSYEQYF